The 21 T cell receptor beta chains listed next were all sequenced from one sample in a study of shared T cell receptors in the human thymus. Clones were read by immunoSEQ multiplex PCR, and TCRdb kept only the in-frame ones, dropping some. The table lists some 700,000 clones, over 75% of them singletons. The sample also formed part of further work on human thymus T cells.

Sequences were obtained from thymocytes. The receptors come from a boy under three years old with a congenital heart defect.

This clone has just a few counts. The chain is built from TRBV10-3 and TRBJ1-1, with D possibly matching TRBD1 (5 bases). Germline V gene sequence: CDR1 ENHRY, CDR2 SYGVKD. The CDR3 has 13 amino acids. The V and J ends lost 4 bases and 3 bases respectively, with 9 bases between them. This CDR3 reads CAISGRGDTEAFF. The CDR3 coding sequence is TGTGCCATCAGTGGGCGGGGGGACACTGAAGCTTTCTTT.

The chain links TRBV6-1 to TRBJ2-7, with 8 bases that match TRBD1. The V gene's germline CDR1 is MNHNS and CDR2 SASEGT. V trimming: 10 bases; J trimming: 5 bases; junction bases outside the gene matches: 13. This CDR3 is 14 amino acids long. The CDR3 region is CATTHRDRTHEQYF. The CDR3 DNA reads as TGTGCCACCACCCACCGGGACAGGACCCACGAGCAGTACTTC.

In this sample, this clone turned up once. The V and J genes are TRBV28 and TRBJ2-7; a possible D gene is TRBD2 (6 bases). V was trimmed by 3 bases and J by 4 bases, leaving 16 bases between them. The CDR3 has 15 residues. The germline V gene encodes CDR1 MDHEN and CDR2 SYDVKM. In DNA, the CDR3 is TGTGCCAGCAGTTTCGCGGCCAGGAGGGGTTACGAGCAGTACTTC. It encodes CASSFAARRGYEQYF.

This clone was detected once. V usage is TRBV5-1 and J usage is TRBJ2-1; 11 bases match TRBD2. The CDR3 loop spans 16 amino acids. In germline, CDR1 is SGHRS, CDR2 YFSETQ. Losses at the gene ends were 0 bases for V and 8 bases for J; bases not matched to a gene: 7. The CDR3 sequence: CASSLVTSGDMHEQFF. Written as DNA, the CDR3 is TGCGCCAGCAGCTTGGTGACTAGCGGGGACATGCATGAGCAGTTCTTC. Based on the CDR3 plus reference TRBV5-1 and TRBJ2-1, the full variable domain is KAGVTQTPRYLIKTRGQQVTLSCSPISGHRSVSWYQQTPGQGLQFLFEYFSETQRNKGNFPGRFSGRQFSNSRSEMNVSTLELGDSALYLCASSLVTSGDMHEQFFGPGTRLTVL.

The gene calls are TRBV7-4 and TRBJ2-1, with 8 bases identical to TRBD2. The J segment lost 9 bases and the V segment lost 3 bases, leaving 4 bases of the junction unmatched. Per germline, CDR1 SGHVT and CDR2 SQSDAQ. The CDR3 totals 13 residues. CDR3 coding DNA: TGTGCCAGCAGCTTGCGGGAGGACAGTGAGCAGTTCTTC. This encodes CASSLREDSEQFF.

Of note for this clone: The junction differs from germline at one of its ends, possibly a read error. This chain uses TRBV5-4 with TRBJ2-7; the D gene is possibly TRBD2 (5 bases). This CDR3 is built from 17 residues. The germline CDR1 and CDR2 sequences are SGHNT and YYREEE (reference sequence). The CDR3 DNA reads as TGTGCCAGCAGCCTGGACCTGGGAGTGAGACTCTCCTCCGAGCAGTACTTC. Its protein is CASSLDLGVRLSSEQYF.

The J gene is TRBJ1-3, the V gene TRBV7-8, with D possibly TRBD1 on 5 matching bases. V was clipped by 4 bases and J by 4 bases, with 14 bases between them. Germline CDR1 reads SGHVS; CDR2 reads FQNEAQ. The CDR3 totals 15 residues. The CDR3 sequence is CASSSKRGSGNTIYF. In DNA form, the CDR3 reads TGTGCCAGCAGCTCCAAGCGGGGGTCCGGAAACACCATATATTTT.

This chain links TRBV13 with TRBJ2-1; 10 nucleotides match TRBD2. This CDR3 region has 16 residues. Per the germline V gene, CDR1 is PRHDT and CDR2 is FYEKMQ (reference sequence). The V segment lost 6 bases and the J segment 6 bases; nucleotides outside the gene matches: 11. In DNA form, the CDR3 reads TGTGCCAGCAGTCCCGATGGTAGCGGGAGGTCCAATGAGCAGTTCTTC. Amino acid sequence: CASSPDGSGRSNEQFF.

The chain links TRBV2 to TRBJ2-7; D is unresolved. The germline V and J ends were trimmed by 7 bases and 4 bases, with 14 bases remaining between them. CDR3 length equals 13 residues. CDR1 and CDR2 from the germline V gene are SNHLY and FYNNEI. CDR3 in amino acids: CASMGSPPYEQYF. The CDR3, as DNA: TGTGCCAGCATGGGCAGTCCCCCATACGAGCAGTACTTC.

The J gene is TRBJ2-1, the V gene TRBV4-3; 12 bases are a match to TRBD2. With V trimmed by 0 bases and J by 1 base, 16 bases remained unmatched. The CDR3 has 22 residues. The germline gives CDR1 LGHNA, CDR2 YSLEER. CDR3 coding DNA: TGCGCCAGCAGCCAAGATCTGTATGTTCGGGCTAGCGGGAGGGAATCCTACAATGAGCAGTTCTTC. Protein: CASSQDLYVRASGRESYNEQFF.

The chain couples TRBV28 to TRBJ2-1; TRBD1 matches 7 bases. The CDR3 is 16 amino acids. Germline V gene data show CDR1 as MDHEN and CDR2 as SYDVKM. V gave up 5 bases and J gave up 5 bases; unmatched junction bases: 12. This CDR3 reads CASSNTTGADHNEQFF. The DNA for the CDR3 is TGTGCCAGCAGTAACACCACAGGGGCGGACCACAATGAGCAGTTCTTC. The variable domain in full, with the rest retrieved from reference TRBV28 and TRBJ2-1, is DVKVTQSSRYLVKRTGEKVFLECVQDMDHENMFWYRQDPGLGLRLIYFSYDVKMKEKGDIPEGYSVSREKKERFSLILESASTNQTSMYLCASSNTTGADHNEQFFGPGTRLTVL.

V is TRBV18 and J is TRBJ2-7; D possibly corresponds to TRBD2 (5 bases). Germline V gives CDR1 KGHSH, CDR2 LQKENI. The CDR3 sequence is 14 residues long. The germline V and J ends were trimmed by 0 bases and 4 bases, with 10 bases remaining between them. CDR3 amino acids: CASSPPDWEYEQYF. CDR3 coding DNA: TGTGCCAGCTCACCACCGGACTGGGAGTACGAGCAGTACTTC. The complete variable domain, with remaining parts taken from reference TRBV18 and TRBJ2-7, reads NAGVMQNPRHLVRRRGQEARLRCSPMKGHSHVYWYRQLPEEGLKFMVYLQKENIIDESGMPKERFSAEFPKEGPSILRIQQVVRGDSAAYFCASSPPDWEYEQYFGPGTRLTVT.

The chain joins TRBV5-1 to TRBJ2-1; tentatively, D is TRBD2 (6 bases). V lost 3 bases and J lost 4, with 17 bases in between. The CDR3 is 16 amino acids. Germline values: CDR1 SGHRS, CDR2 YFSETQ. DNA of the CDR3: TGCGCCAGCAGCTGGGGGGAGGCGTTCGCGTACAATGAGCAGTTCTTC. Translating gives CASSWGEAFAYNEQFF.

This clone occurred once. Here the CDR3 reads CASSDGAGAPLRSQYF. CDR3 in DNA: TGCGCCAGCAGTGATGGGGCAGGGGCGCCCCTAAGGTCGCAGTATTTT. The V call is TRBV10-1, the J call TRBJ2-3, with D tentatively TRBD1 (6 bases). V shed 3 bases and J shed 10 bases, with 23 bases lying between them. CDR3 length equals 16 residues. Germline loops: CDR1 WNHNN, CDR2 SYGVQD (reference sequence).

The rearrangement uses TRBV30 and TRBJ2-1, with 11 bases aligning to TRBD2. Germline assignment: CDR1 GTSNPN and CDR2 SVGIG (reference sequence). This CDR3 comprises 17 residues. Trimming removed 4 bases from V and 9 bases from J; junction bases left unmatched: 17. CDR3 nucleotides: TGTGCCTGGACCGCTGCAATAGCGGGAGGGGTAGTTAGTGAGCAGTTCTTC. Translation: CAWTAAIAGGVVSEQFF.

V gene TRBV19 combines with J gene TRBJ1-5, with a tentative D call TRBD1 (5 bases). CDR3 size: 16 residues. CDR1 LNHDA and CDR2 SQIVND come from the germline V gene (reference sequence). Trimming took 1 base from V and 1 from J, leaving 11 bases between them. The CDR3, as DNA: TGTGCCAGTAGTATAGGGGGCTCTCTAAGCAATCAGCCCCAGCATTTT. Its translation is CASSIGGSLSNQPQHF.

The J gene is TRBJ2-7, the V gene TRBV7-2, with 13 positions matching TRBD2. CDR3 size: 16 residues. V trimming: 4 bases; J trimming: 0 bases; junction bases outside the gene matches: 3. Germline V gives CDR1 SGHTA, CDR2 FQGNSA. CDR3 in amino acids: CASSSGLAGVSYEQYF. The CDR3 DNA follows: TGTGCCAGCAGCTCCGGACTAGCGGGGGTCTCCTACGAGCAGTACTTC.

The rearrangement uses TRBV19 and TRBJ1-1; tentative D call: TRBD1 (6 bases). CDR3 length: 12 amino acids. Germline values: CDR1 LNHDA, CDR2 SQIVND (reference sequence). Deletions cut 7 bases from V and 4 bases from J, with 10 bases between. DNA for the CDR3: TGTGCCAGTAAAGAAGGGGGCACTGAAGCTTTCTTT. Protein: CASKEGGTEAFF.

The rearrangement links TRBV28 to TRBJ1-1; weak D call: TRBD1 (5 bases). The germline V gene has CDR1 MDHEN and CDR2 SYDVKM. Trimming cost V 4 bases and J 0 bases, with 12 bases left between them. The CDR3 runs to 15 residues. The CDR3 DNA reads as TGTGCCAGCAGTTACAGGCCCTCCATGAACACTGAAGCTTTCTTT. Translation gives CASSYRPSMNTEAFF.

The V call is TRBV11-3, the J call TRBJ2-1; 7 bases are shared with TRBD2. The length of the CDR3 is 17 residues. V lost 4 bases and J lost 5; bases outside the gene matches: 14. Germline V gives CDR1 SGHNT, CDR2 YENEEA. The CDR3 DNA is TGTGCCAGCAGCTACAATTATGCTAGCGGACACCACAATGAGCAGTTCTTC. It translates to CASSYNYASGHHNEQFF. Full variable domain (missing parts from reference TRBV11-3 and TRBJ2-1): EAGVVQSPRYKIIEKKQPVAFWCNPISGHNTLYWYLQNLGQGPELLIRYENEEAVDDSQLPKDRFSAERLKGVDSTLKIQPAELGDSAVYLCASSYNYASGHHNEQFFGPGTRLTVL.

The chain employs TRBV10-3 and TRBJ2-2; 9 nucleotides agree with TRBD2. J was trimmed by 7 bases and V by 6 bases; bases with no gene match: 12. The CDR3 consists of 16 residues. Germline CDR1 reads ENHRY; CDR2 reads SYGVKD. The DNA of the CDR3 is TGTGCCATCAGCCCAACCGAGCGGGAGGAGGTCGGGGAGCTGTTTTTT. Translating it yields CAISPTEREEVGELFF.